This T cell receptor (beta chain) was identified in a study of blood T cell repertoires in COVID-19. Study information: Collection of acute and convalescent COVID-19 samples took place in the United States, Italy and Spain.

The CDR3 extends over 14 amino acids. Looked up from germline, CDR1 is SGHTA and CDR2 is FQGNSA. Trimming removed 4 bases from V and 0 bases from J, with 9 bases in between. Source study methods: Nucleated cell number was recorded as an estimate derived from reference gene primer amplification. Sequenced by immunoSEQ multiplex PCR; TCRdb stores in-frame clones only, minus some. V and J calls and clone size are as listed in that table; D and trimming were resolved from the DNA. The table includes tens of thousands of clones, about 88% detected once. The source is a man aged 65 to 79 with active or convalescent COVID-19. The sequenced sample consisted of peripheral blood. V is TRBV7-2 and J is TRBJ1-2, with D perhaps matching TRBD1 (6 bases). CDR3 in amino acids: CASSYGQPNYGYTF. CDR3 coding DNA: TGTGCCAGCAGCTACGGACAGCCTAACTATGGCTACACCTTC.